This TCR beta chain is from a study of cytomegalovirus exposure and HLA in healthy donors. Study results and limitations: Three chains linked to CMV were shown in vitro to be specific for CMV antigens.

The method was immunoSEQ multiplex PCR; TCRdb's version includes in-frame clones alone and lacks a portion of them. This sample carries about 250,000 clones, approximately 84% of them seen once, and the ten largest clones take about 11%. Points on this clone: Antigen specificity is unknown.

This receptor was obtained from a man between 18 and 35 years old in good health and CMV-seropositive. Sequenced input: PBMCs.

The CDR3 is CASSLPGTSGKMFF. DNA of the CDR3: TGTGCCAGCTCACTTCCCGGGACTAGCGGGAAGATGTTCTTC. J is TRBJ2-1 and V is TRBV18; 13 bases are a match to TRBD2. V trimming: 4 bases; J trimming: 15 bases; junction bases outside the gene matches: 9. This CDR3 has 14 residues. Germline V gives CDR1 KGHSH, CDR2 LQKENI.